The T cell receptor (beta chain) described here comes from a study of T cell repertoires in Merkel cell carcinoma (dated by TCRdb to between 2017 and 2020). The study in broad terms: Patients who had received intralesional immunotherapy or systemic immune checkpoint blockade prior to the biopsy were excluded. To be included, a participant needed a diagnosis of MCPyV-positive Merkel cell carcinoma and tumor-infiltrating lymphocytes that had been successfully expanded in vitro. MCPyV-specific clonotypes were initially defined through tetramer sorting, cloning and paired TCR sequencing of expanded tumor-infiltrating lymphocytes.

The CDR3 covers 13 residues, taking in both the cysteine and the phenylalanine. This entry keeps only the CDR3 DNA: 39 bases, framed from base 1. The V and J ends are trimmed by 5 bases and 4 bases, leaving 12 bases between them. The immunoSEQ assay was used for TRB CDR3 sequencing and data processing of tumor genomic DNA. The source is immuneACCESS, and TCRdb retained only in-frame sequences with V and J called. Part of the clones is not carried over; for the studies checked, unresolved V genes explain less than half of this, and the remainder is unexplained. In all, the sample holds about 14,000 clones, and around four fifths of those were seen once. Of the sample, 15% to 20% falls within the top ten clones. Here is what the overall study found, with its caveats: No normal tissue biopsies were studied.

Each study subject had MCPyV-positive Merkel cell carcinoma confirmed by biopsy and had serum antibodies to T-antigen that tested positive. Genomic DNA was extracted from five to seven adjacent 10-micron frozen tumor sections without any cell sorting or culture. About 5 x 5 x 5 mm of tumor biopsy tissue was frozen in optimal cutting temperature compound. Hematoxylin and eosin scout sections confirmed abundant Merkel cell carcinoma and infiltrating cells in the frozen biopsy. Notes on this clone: Its antigen is unknown. The sample holds no much larger clone one base away, and base qualities are not on file.

The sample taken for sequencing was tumor tissue. This sequence was found in an adult with Merkel cell carcinoma. The chain links TRBV12-3 or TRBV12-4 with TRBJ2-7; no D gene is confidently identified. In nucleotide form, the sequence is TGTGCCAGCAGTAGATCGGACGGTTACGAGCAGTACTTC. Its amino acids are CASSRSDGYEQYF.